The source of this T cell receptor beta chain is a study of graft-versus-host responses after intestinal transplantation. Overall study context: Every transplant recipient was induced with anti-thymocyte globulin, then maintained on tacrolimus and steroids for about three years. Overall study results and limits: GvH clones appeared in recipient marrow, some first in ileum or blood.

Germline assignment: CDR1 MDHEN and CDR2 SYDVKM. Between the trimmed V and J ends, which lost 4 bases and 8 bases, there was a span of 17 bases. The CDR3 sequence is 15 residues long. A word on this clone: Its specificity is unknown.

Only in-frame clones appear in the TCRdb table, and some are missing; sequencing was by immunoSEQ multiplex PCR. This table holds more than 90,000 clones, roughly nine tenths found once. Source: unstimulated CD4+ T cells sorted from spleen or lymph node cells, taken before transplant. This receptor was identified in a human donor who was the organ donor for an intestinal transplant. The chain has TRBV28 and TRBJ1-4; maybe TRBD1 (6 bases). The CDR3 DNA is TGTGCCAGCAGTTCCCCACAGGGACGACGCGAAAAACTGTTTTTT. It codes for CASSSPQGRREKLFF.